This T cell receptor beta chain was identified during a study of PD-1 blockade in classical Hodgkin lymphoma. The study, taken as a whole, reports: CD4+ but not CD8+ TCR diversity rose significantly by C4D1. Baseline TCR diversity was reportedly lower in newly diagnosed patients than healthy donors. When nivolumab was started under 1 year after ASCT, patients were excluded.

Every patient relapsed after autologous stem cell transplantation, and brentuximab vedotin exposure varied. Best overall response was complete response, partial response or progressive disease in these relapsed/refractory classical Hodgkin lymphoma patients. This clone was detected once. No antigen is known for it. The CDR3 runs 15 residues. Trimming cost V 5 bases and J 0 bases, with 14 bases left between them. The germline CDR1 and CDR2 sequences are MNHEY and SVGAGI. TCRdb keeps only in-frame clones here, not all; method: immunoSEQ multiplex PCR. The repertoire includes some 62,000 clones, 70% to 90% of them detected once, and about 12% sits in the top ten.

The clonotype was recovered from a human donor with classical Hodgkin lymphoma. Sequencing used peripheral blood mononuclear cells (PBMCs), obtained at baseline. The V gene is TRBV6-5, the J gene TRBJ2-7; D remains unclear. The CDR3 sequence: CASSPPTKSSYEQYF. DNA for the CDR3: TGTGCCAGCAGTCCCCCCACGAAGAGCTCCTACGAGCAGTACTTC.